A selection of T cell receptor beta chains follows, all from one sample in a study of cytomegalovirus exposure and HLA in healthy donors. Here immunoSEQ multiplex PCR was the method, and the copy in TCRdb shows in-frame clones only, minus some. The sample lists about 110,000 clones; 55% to 85% were seen once. Sample: PBMCs. The receptors come from a man aged 30 to 39 in good health and CMV-seronegative. The CDR3 runs from the conserved cysteine through the conserved F or W. The order of the fields is clone size, J gene, V gene, D gene, CDR3 protein, CDR3 DNA. A D gene is named only where the DNA matches it firmly. Clone size, where shown, is once, few, many, or a class for clones that have expanded.

>-|TRBJ1-2|TRBV6-1|-
CASSQLNYGYTF
TGTGCCAGCAGTCAACTTAACTATGGCTACACCTTC
>-|TRBJ2-3|TRBV7-9|-
CASSPSGSTDTQYF
TGTGCCAGCAGCCCCTCGGGGAGCACAGATACGCAGTATTTT
>-|TRBJ2-7|TRBV7-9|-
CASGKTAISYEQYF
TGTGCCAGCGGCAAAACAGCTATCTCCTACGAGCAGTACTTC
>-|TRBJ2-7|TRBV6-5|TRBD1
CASSYSNDRVYEQYF
TGTGCCAGCAGTTACTCAAACGACAGGGTCTACGAGCAGTACTTC
>-|TRBJ2-7|TRBV10-3|TRBD2
CATGGHSGGLSSYEQYF
TGTGCTACTGGAGGGCATTCGGGGGGGCTTAGCTCCTACGAGCAGTACTTC
>few|TRBJ2-3|TRBV10-3|-
CAISESVGTDTQYF
TGTGCCATCAGTGAGAGCGTAGGCACAGATACGCAGTATTTT
>-|TRBJ2-1|TRBV5-4|-
CASSMRTGPGEQFF
TGTGCCAGCAGCATGCGGACTGGCCCCGGGGAGCAGTTCTTC
>-|TRBJ1-1|TRBV30|-
CAWSSGGYMNTEAFF
TGTGCCTGGAGTTCTGGAGGATACATGAACACTGAAGCTTTCTTT
>-|TRBJ1-2|TRBV29-1|-
CSVGTTLRGYGYTF
TGCAGCGTTGGCACAACCTTACGGGGCTATGGCTACACCTTC
>-|TRBJ2-1|TRBV30|-
CAGVGGIGHEQFF
TGTGCCGGGGTAGGGGGTATTGGGCATGAGCAGTTCTTC
>-|TRBJ2-3|TRBV6-1|-
CASFIASVGTDTQYF
TGTGCCAGCTTTATAGCTAGCGTCGGCACAGATACGCAGTATTTT
>few|TRBJ2-3|TRBV6-4|TRBD1
CASSDRDRGTDTQYF
TGTGCCAGCAGTGACCGGGACAGGGGAACAGATACGCAGTATTTT
>-|TRBJ2-5|TRBV6-1|-
CASSDAGETQYF
TGTGCCAGCAGTGATGCGGGGGAGACCCAGTACTTC
>-|TRBJ2-3|TRBV2|-
CASSDVSRYTDTQYF
TGTGCCAGCAGTGATGTTAGCCGATACACAGATACGCAGTATTTT
>-|TRBJ1-5|TRBV19|-
CASSPLVEGNQPQHF
TGTGCCAGTAGTCCCCTTGTTGAGGGCAATCAGCCCCAGCATTTT
>-|TRBJ2-3|TRBV9|-
CASSVDGSGYTDTQYF
TGTGCCAGCAGCGTAGATGGTAGCGGATACACAGATACGCAGTATTTT
>-|TRBJ2-3|TRBV19|-
CASSTLSSTDTQYF
TGTGCCAGTAGTACGCTGAGTAGCACAGATACGCAGTATTTT
>-|TRBJ2-2|TRBV28|TRBD2
CASSSGLAGSGELFF
TGTGCCAGCAGCTCCGGACTAGCGGGCTCCGGGGAGCTGTTTTTT
>-|TRBJ2-7|TRBV2|TRBD2
CASRVGAGGSYEQYF
TGTGCCAGCAGGGTTGGGGCGGGGGGCTCCTACGAGCAGTACTTC
>once|TRBJ2-7|TRBV6-6|TRBD1
CASSYSDRGDYEQYF
TGTGCCAGCAGTTACTCGGACAGGGGGGACTACGAGCAGTACTTC
>-|TRBJ1-4|TRBV5-1|-
CASSLGTTGINEKLFF
TGCGCCAGCAGCTTGGGGACCACAGGGATTAATGAAAAACTGTTTTTT
>once|TRBJ2-1|TRBV30|TRBD2
CAWRGIAGGYYNEQFF
TGTGCCTGGAGAGGGATTGCGGGAGGGTACTACAATGAGCAGTTCTTC
>few|TRBJ1-5|TRBV6-6|TRBD1
CATGQGASSNQPQHF
TGTGCCACGGGACAGGGGGCGTCTAGCAATCAGCCCCAGCATTTT
>-|TRBJ2-5|TRBV28|-
CASSSSTRLAQYF
TGTGCCAGCAGTTCCTCCACCCGGTTGGCCCAGTACTTC
>-|TRBJ2-3|TRBV7-8|TRBD2
CASSYGLAGGADTQYF
TGTGCCAGCAGCTATGGACTAGCGGGGGGGGCAGATACGCAGTATTTT
>-|TRBJ2-2|TRBV29-1|-
CSATGTMNTGELFF
TGCAGCGCCACAGGTACTATGAACACCGGGGAGCTGTTTTTT
>-|TRBJ1-5|TRBV6-6|TRBD1
CASSRTGDANQPQHF
TGTGCCAGCAGCAGGACAGGGGATGCCAATCAGCCCCAGCATTTT
>-|TRBJ2-3|TRBV5-4|TRBD2
CASSPRTSGADTQYF
TGTGCCAGCAGCCCGAGGACTAGCGGGGCAGATACGCAGTATTTT
>-|TRBJ2-3|TRBV2|TRBD2
CASTAQGLAGEGTQYF
TGTGCCAGCACCGCTCAGGGACTAGCGGGAGAGGGTACGCAGTATTTT
>-|TRBJ2-1|TRBV5-1|-
CASSTLSGDGEQFF
TGCGCCAGCAGCACCCTTAGCGGCGATGGTGAGCAGTTCTTC
>-|TRBJ2-4|TRBV7-9|-
CASSFTGVAKNIQYF
TGTGCCAGCAGTTTTACGGGGGTGGCCAAAAACATTCAGTACTTC
>-|TRBJ2-3|TRBV5-1|-
CASSLGSGPSTDTQYF
TGCGCCAGCAGCTTGGGGTCAGGGCCTAGCACAGATACGCAGTATTTT
>-|TRBJ1-1|TRBV28|TRBD1
CASKTGWNTEAFF
TGTGCCAGCAAGACAGGGTGGAACACTGAAGCTTTCTTT
>few|TRBJ2-1|TRBV27|-
CASTTGQGLSYNEQFF
TGTGCCAGCACCACAGGGCAGGGGTTATCCTACAATGAGCAGTTCTTC
>-|TRBJ2-5|TRBV18|-
CASSSLLQETQYF
TGTGCCAGCTCATCCCTACTACAAGAGACCCAGTACTTC
>-|TRBJ1-4|TRBV19|-
CASSMQKTNEKLFF
TGTGCCAGTAGTATGCAGAAGACTAATGAAAAACTGTTTTTT
>-|TRBJ1-2|TRBV6-1|-
CASSELVAAGYGYTF
TGTGCCAGCAGTGAACTAGTGGCAGCTGGCTATGGCTACACCTTC
>-|TRBJ2-1|TRBV2|TRBD2
CASRSGGGNEQFF
TGTGCCAGCAGAAGCGGGGGCGGCAATGAGCAGTTCTTC
>-|TRBJ2-1|TRBV19|TRBD2
CATSTPMGGSYNEQFF
TGTGCCACCAGTACGCCTATGGGGGGGTCCTACAATGAGCAGTTCTTC
>-|TRBJ2-7|TRBV14|-
CASSQWPGLSYEQYF
TGTGCCAGCAGCCAATGGCCTGGGCTCTCCTACGAGCAGTACTTC
>-|TRBJ2-3|TRBV29-1|TRBD2
CSVLLAGVTQYF
TGCAGCGTCCTTCTAGCGGGAGTAACGCAGTATTTT
>-|TRBJ2-3|TRBV2|TRBD2
CASNALGPRGGQYF
TGTGCCAGCAATGCCCTGGGGCCCCGGGGGGGGCAGTATTTT
>-|TRBJ2-5|TRBV11-3|-
CASSLGLTWEETQYF
TGTGCCAGCAGCTTAGGGCTAACCTGGGAGGAGACCCAGTACTTC